The 3 T cell receptor beta chains below come from one sample, sequenced in a study of T-cell memory formation after mild COVID-19. MiXCR, applied by TCRdb to the 5' RACE reads, yields one record per CDR3 protein. The sample has 120,000 to 150,000 distinct CDR3 sequences, 6% seen once; the top ten hold around 2%. The sequenced sample was PBMCs or a T cell subset sorted from them (not recorded which). The receptors here all came from an adult woman who had mild COVID-19 (a few samples of this study predate the infection). Cell type and time point are not known.

This clonotype occurred many times. The chain recombines TRBV20-1 with TRBJ2-1, with D possibly called TRBD1 or TRBD2 (5 bases each). CDR3 length: 11 residues. Germline CDR1 is DFQATT and CDR2 is SNEGSKA (reference sequence). Trimming stripped 6 bases from V and 8 bases from J, with 11 bases between. The CDR3 DNA reads TGCAGTGCGACAAGGGGAGATGAGCAGTTCTTC. Its translation is CSATRGDEQFF.

At least ten counts were recorded for this clonotype. The rearrangement joins TRBV11-3 to TRBJ1-2; unclear D gene. The CDR3 extends over 15 amino acids. Germline values: CDR1 SGHNT, CDR2 YENEEA. Between the trimmed V and J ends, which lost 1 base and 2 bases, there was a span of 11 bases. CDR3 amino acids: CASSLGDVDNYGYTF. The CDR3 DNA reads TGTGCCAGCAGCTTAGGAGACGTGGACAACTATGGCTACACCTTC.

Many counts were recorded for this clonotype. The chain has TRBV25-1 and TRBJ2-3; D is uncertain. There are 12 residues in the CDR3. With 5 bases removed from V and 15 bases from J, the gap between germline ends came to 18 bases. Per germline, CDR1 MGHDK and CDR2 SYGVNS. The CDR3 nucleotides read TGTGCCAGCAGTCCCGGAGCTCCAGTATACTATTTT. This sequence encodes CASSPGAPVYYF.